What follows are 14 T cell receptor beta chains derived from one specimen sequenced in a study of blood T cell repertoires in COVID-19. Data came from immunoSEQ multiplex PCR; TCRdb stores just in-frame clones and leaves some out. The sample includes roughly 110,000 clones, more than 70% of them seen just once. Sequenced material: peripheral blood. The source of these receptors is a woman between 55 and 75 years old with COVID-19, enrolled during active disease.

The J gene is TRBJ2-3, the V gene TRBV29-1; 9 bases map to TRBD1. Germline V CDR1 and CDR2: SQVTM, ANQGSEA. V shed 5 bases, J shed 6 bases, and the junction held 9 bases outside the gene matches. This CDR3 spans 14 amino acids. The CDR3 reads CSVTTGTGKDTQYF. The DNA of the CDR3 is TGCAGCGTTACAACCGGGACAGGGAAGGATACGCAGTATTTT.

CDR3 sequence: CASSFDRGSNEQFF. The CDR3, as DNA: TGTGCCAGCAGCTTCGACAGGGGATCCAATGAGCAGTTCTTC. The rearrangement uses TRBV11-2 and TRBJ2-1, with TRBD1 matching 8 bases. Unmatched junction bases numbered 4, after V lost 3 bases and J lost 6 bases. There are 14 residues in the CDR3. Germline loops: CDR1 SGHAT, CDR2 FQNNGV.

The V call is TRBV27, the J call TRBJ2-3; weak D call: TRBD2 (6 bases). Germline loops: CDR1 MNHEY, CDR2 SMNVEV (reference sequence). V lost 4 bases to trimming and J lost 0 bases, with 17 bases between them. CDR3 length: 17 amino acids. In DNA form, the CDR3 reads TGTGCCAGCAGTTCTCGGAGGGCAGGCATTAGCACAGATACGCAGTATTTT. As protein: CASSSRRAGISTDTQYF.

The chain uses TRBV9 and TRBJ2-1, with TRBD1 matching over 11 bases. The V gene end was trimmed by 3 bases and the J gene end by 6 bases; junction bases not matched to a gene: 11. Germline-derived CDR1 and CDR2 are SGDLS and YYNGEE. This CDR3 has 17 amino acids. CDR3 sequence reads: CASSADRGLYSGNEQFF. The CDR3, as DNA: TGTGCCAGCAGCGCGGACAGGGGGCTTTATTCTGGCAATGAGCAGTTCTTC.

The gene calls are TRBV2 and TRBJ1-5; 9 bases line up with TRBD1. V trimming: 6 bases; J trimming: 7 bases; junction bases outside the gene matches: 13. The CDR3 spans 16 residues. CDR1 and CDR2 (germline): SNHLY, FYNNEI. The CDR3 reads CASRGSTDRGLQPQHF. DNA of the CDR3: TGTGCCAGCAGGGGGAGCACGGACAGGGGATTGCAGCCCCAGCATTTT.

This sequence joins TRBV10-3 and TRBJ1-1; D is perhaps TRBD1 (6 bases). The CDR3 length is 16 residues. V was cut by 7 bases and J by 0 bases, with 18 bases left in between. CDR1 and CDR2 (germline): ENHRY, SYGVKD. CDR3 in DNA: TGTGCCATCAAGGATGGGGTAAGGGGGTTGAACACTGAAGCTTTCTTT. Its protein product is CAIKDGVRGLNTEAFF.

CDR3 DNA sequence: TGTGCCAGCAGCTGGACTAGCGGGGAAGGCTACGAGCAGTACTTC. Translation gives CASSWTSGEGYEQYF. The chain links TRBV7-8 to TRBJ2-7; 12 bases match TRBD2. CDR1 is SGHVS, CDR2 FQNEAQ, per germline. The CDR3 covers 15 residues. V was clipped by 4 bases and J by 3 bases; unmatched bases: 4. The full variable domain, with the rest looked up from reference TRBV7-8 and TRBJ2-7, is GAGVSQSPRYKVAKRGQDVALRCDPISGHVSLFWYQQALGQGPEFLTYFQNEAQLDKSGLPSDRFFAERPEGSVSTLKIQRTQQEDSAVYLCASSWTSGEGYEQYFGPGTRLTVT.

V and J are TRBV21-1 and TRBJ1-2; TRBD1, the table's D call, lacks a check against the DNA. TRBV21-1 is reported as a pseudogene. This CDR3 is built from 17 residues. The CDR3 nucleotides read TGTGCCAGCAACTTCGGGACAGCAGAATGCACTAACTATGGCTACGCCTTC. Amino acids: CASNFGTAECTNYGYAF.

In its sample, this clone was seen a few times. The chain uses TRBV30 and TRBJ1-1; 11 bases are shared with TRBD1. Trimming removed 2 bases from V and 6 bases from J; junction bases left unmatched: 8. The CDR3 is made up of 15 amino acids. Germline V gene lookup returns CDR1 GTSNPN and CDR2 SVGIG (reference sequence). CDR3 in amino acids: CAWSWTGGSRAEAFF. The CDR3 nucleotides read TGTGCCTGGAGTTGGACAGGGGGCTCAAGGGCTGAAGCTTTCTTT.

The chain combines TRBV7-3 with TRBJ2-3; TRBD2 aligns across 8 bases. The V gene end was trimmed by 6 bases and the J gene end by 1 base; junction bases not matched to a gene: 3. CDR1 is SGHTA and CDR2 is FQGTGA in the germline V gene. The CDR3 extends over 14 amino acids. CDR3 residues: CASRKAGGTDTQYF. The CDR3 DNA reads TGTGCCAGCAGAAAAGCGGGGGGCACAGATACGCAGTATTTT. Variable domain in full (rest from reference TRBV7-3 and TRBJ2-3): GAGVSQTPSNKVTEKGKYVELRCDPISGHTALYWYRQSLGQGPEFLIYFQGTGAADDSGLPNDRFFAVRPEGSVSTLKIQRTERGDSAVYLCASRKAGGTDTQYFGPGTRLTVL.

This clone was detected a few times. This sequence joins TRBV5-1 and TRBJ1-2; D unclear. The V end lost 1 base, the J end lost 5 bases, and 18 bases lay between the germline ends. The CDR3 totals 16 residues. Per germline, CDR1 SGHRS and CDR2 YFSETQ. The CDR3 is CASSLSYMGVSYGYTF. In nucleotides, the CDR3 is TGCGCCAGCAGCTTGAGCTACATGGGAGTCTCTTATGGCTACACCTTC.

This chain joins TRBV13 and TRBJ2-5, with D tentatively TRBD2 (6 bases). The CDR3 spans 13 residues. The V end lost 2 bases, the J end lost 8 bases, and 12 bases lay between the germline ends. From germline, CDR1 is PRHDT and CDR2 FYEKMQ (reference sequence). CDR3 DNA: TGTGCCAGCAGCTTATCGCTTGCGGGAACCCAGTACTTC. Its protein is CASSLSLAGTQYF.

The J gene is TRBJ2-7, the V gene TRBV18; the D gene is possibly TRBD2 (6 bases). The V end was cut by 4 bases, the J end by 3 bases, with 25 bases between. CDR3 length equals 18 residues. The germline gives CDR1 KGHSH, CDR2 LQKENI. CDR3 nucleotide sequence: TGTGCCAGCTCACGCGATATTATCCGGGACTGGGGGATCTACGAGCAGTACTTC. This sequence encodes CASSRDIIRDWGIYEQYF.

The chain carries TRBV19 and TRBJ2-7, with a weak D call TRBD1 (6 bases). The CDR3 runs 15 residues. The V end was cut by 1 base, the J end by 0 bases, with 10 bases between. Germline CDR1 LNHDA, CDR2 SQIVND (reference sequence). CDR3 sequence (DNA): TGTGCCAGTAGTATAGGGGGGACATACTCCTACGAGCAGTACTTC. Encoded protein: CASSIGGTYSYEQYF. Supplemented by reference TRBV19 and TRBJ2-7, the full variable domain reads DGGITQSPKYLFRKEGQNVTLSCEQNLNHDAMYWYRQDPGQGLRLIYYSQIVNDFQKGDIAEGYSVSREKKESFPLTVTSAQKNPTAFYLCASSIGGTYSYEQYFGPGTRLTVT.